This entry lists 28 T cell receptor beta chains sequenced from one sample in a study of cytomegalovirus exposure and HLA in healthy donors. PCR primers comprised 60 Vbeta and 13 Jbeta primers. Sequencing used immunoSEQ multiplex PCR; TCRdb keeps in-frame clones, though not all of them. The sample carries about 160,000 clones, around 76% recorded once. Material: PBMCs. The origin of the receptors is a female donor in good health and CMV-seronegative.

This clone has more than one count but fewer than ten. The chain has TRBV29-1 and TRBJ1-1; 7 positions agree with TRBD1. The CDR3 has 13 amino acids. J gave up 0 bases and V 7 bases, and 5 bases lay outside the gene matches. Germline V lookup: CDR1 SQVTM, CDR2 ANQGSEA. The CDR3, as DNA: TGCAGCGATGTGGGACAGATGAACACTGAAGCTTTCTTT. This encodes CSDVGQMNTEAFF.

The chain has TRBV30 and TRBJ1-6; D may be TRBD1 (6 bases). The V gene's germline CDR1 is GTSNPN and CDR2 SVGIG (reference sequence). CDR3 size: 16 residues. The V and J ends lost 3 bases and 0 bases respectively, with 12 bases between them. CDR3: CAWRDRGSSYNSPLHF. The CDR3 nucleotides are TGTGCCTGGAGGGACAGAGGGAGCTCCTATAATTCACCCCTCCACTTT.

This clone has more than one count but fewer than ten. This chain links TRBV30 with TRBJ2-7; no reliable D call. Deletions cut 2 bases from V and 4 bases from J, with 9 bases between. The CDR3 length is 12 residues. Germline lookup yields CDR1 GTSNPN and CDR2 SVGIG (reference sequence). The CDR3 loop reads CAWSTSLYEQYF. The CDR3 nucleotides are TGTGCCTGGAGTACGAGCCTATACGAGCAGTACTTC.

The chain carries TRBV4-2 and TRBJ1-2; D is perhaps TRBD1 (6 bases). The CDR3 extends over 14 amino acids. Germline lookup yields CDR1 LGHNA and CDR2 YNFKEQ. V gave up 4 bases and J gave up 5 bases, with 14 bases separating them. CDR3 nucleotide sequence: TGTGCCAGCAGCCGTAGACAGGATTTTTATGGCTACACCTTC. Its translation: CASSRRQDFYGYTF.

The chain is built from TRBV29-1 and TRBJ2-2, with D possibly TRBD1 on 5 matching bases. In germline, CDR1 is SQVTM, CDR2 ANQGSEA. This CDR3 is built from 13 residues. V dropped 4 bases and J dropped 6 bases, with 12 bases sitting between them. CDR3 sequence reads: CSVGSGLAGELFF. Here the CDR3 DNA reads TGCAGCGTTGGTTCAGGGCTTGCCGGGGAGCTGTTTTTT.

J is TRBJ2-2 and V is TRBV5-6, with TRBD2 matching 8 bases. Trimming took 3 bases from V and 5 from J; bases not matched to a gene: 9. The germline V gene has CDR1 SGHDT and CDR2 YYEEEE. The CDR3 spans 16 residues. CDR3 nucleotides: TGTGCCAGCAGCTCATCGCGGGGGGCGAGGACCGGGGAGCTGTTTTTT. Its protein is CASSSSRGARTGELFF.

The chain employs TRBV5-1 and TRBJ1-4, with D possibly TRBD1 on 5 matching bases. In germline, CDR1 is SGHRS, CDR2 YFSETQ. V was pared by 1 base and J by 6 bases, with 13 bases between. The CDR3 totals 15 residues. CDR3 nucleotides: TGCGCCAGCAGCTTGTGGGGCAGGACGGATGAAAAACTGTTTTTT. Translation: CASSLWGRTDEKLFF.

This clone was detected a few times. V usage is TRBV9 and J usage is TRBJ1-5; no clear D gene. The V gene's germline CDR1 is SGDLS and CDR2 YYNGEE. This CDR3 spans 14 amino acids. V was pared by 3 bases and J by 0 bases, with 7 bases between. The CDR3 nucleotides are TGTGCCAGCAGCGCCGACTCTAGCAATCAGCCCCAGCATTTT. This encodes CASSADSSNQPQHF.

Comment on this clone: Other DNA variants within this sample encode the same CDR3. The J gene is TRBJ2-1, the V gene TRBV11-2; no firm D call. This CDR3 has 11 residues. CDR1 is SGHAT, CDR2 FQNNGV, per germline. Between the trimmed V and J ends, which lost 5 bases and 8 bases, there was a span of 7 bases. This chain's CDR3 is CASSPRDEQFF. The CDR3 nucleotides are TGTGCCAGCAGCCCTCGGGATGAGCAGTTCTTC.

The chain links TRBV20-1 to TRBJ2-5; D is possibly TRBD2 (5 bases). The germline CDR1 and CDR2 sequences are DFQATT and SNEGSKA (reference sequence). CDR3 length: 10 residues. Trimming removed 6 bases at V and 11 bases at J, with 13 bases between. CDR3 sequence: CSAQLVEQYF. For the CDR3, the DNA is TGCAGTGCCCAACTAGTGGAGCAGTACTTC.

This clone showed up just once. The V call is TRBV5-1, the J call TRBJ2-7; maybe TRBD2 (6 bases). Germline CDR1 is SGHRS and CDR2 is YFSETQ. Trimming removed 1 base at V and 9 bases at J, with 32 bases between. The CDR3 totals 19 residues. The CDR3 region is CASSLFGSVVVQEAGWQYF. The CDR3 nucleotides are TGCGCCAGCAGCTTGTTCGGCTCGGTGGTAGTACAGGAGGCGGGGTGGCAGTACTTC.

The rearrangement links TRBV29-1 to TRBJ1-3, with D perhaps TRBD1 (5 bases). The CDR3 is made up of 13 amino acids. V was clipped by 5 bases and J by 0 bases, with 8 bases between them. The germline V gene encodes CDR1 SQVTM and CDR2 ANQGSEA. CDR3 in amino acids: CSVRGSSGNTIYF. The CDR3 DNA is TGCAGCGTTCGGGGGAGCTCTGGAAACACCATATATTTT. Full variable domain (remainder filled in from reference TRBV29-1 and TRBJ1-3): SAVISQKPSRDICQRGTSLTIQCQVDSQVTMMFWYRQQPGQSLTLIATANQGSEATYESGFVIDKFPISRPNLTFSTLTVSNMSPEDSSIYLCSVRGSSGNTIYFGEGSWLTVV.

The rearrangement uses TRBV2 and TRBJ2-3; D possibly corresponds to TRBD1 (5 bases). The germline CDR1 and CDR2 sequences are SNHLY and FYNNEI. The CDR3 runs to 14 residues. The V gene lost 4 bases and the J gene lost 2 bases, with 10 bases spanning the gap. The CDR3 DNA is TGTGCCAGCAGTGGCCAGGGCCCCACAGATACGCAGTATTTT. Its translation is CASSGQGPTDTQYF.

V usage is TRBV5-1 and J usage is TRBJ2-1, with a weak D call TRBD2 (5 bases). Trimming removed 3 bases from V and 6 bases from J, with 10 bases in between. The CDR3 runs 13 residues. Germline V gene data show CDR1 as SGHRS and CDR2 as YFSETQ. CDR3 in DNA: TGCGCCAGCAGCTCGTCAGCGGCCAATGAGCAGTTCTTC. This sequence encodes CASSSSAANEQFF.

J is TRBJ2-7 and V is TRBV2; D not certain. Germline CDR1 and CDR2: SNHLY and FYNNEI. V was clipped by 1 base and J by 3 bases, with 4 bases between them. The CDR3 covers 12 residues. This CDR3 is CASSEVSYEQYF. The CDR3 bases are TGTGCCAGCAGTGAAGTTAGCTACGAGCAGTACTTC. The full variable domain, its missing parts supplied by reference TRBV2 and TRBJ2-7, is EPEVTQTPSHQVTQMGQEVILRCVPISNHLYFYWYRQILGQKVEFLVSFYNNEISEKSEIFDDQFSVERPDGSNFTLKIRSTKLEDSAMYFCASSEVSYEQYFGPGTRLTVT.

This clone was counted a few times. This chain's CDR3 is CASSHELTGYGYTF. As DNA, the CDR3 is TGTGCCAGCAGCCATGAACTGACAGGCTATGGCTACACCTTC. The chain employs TRBV16 and TRBJ1-2, with D possibly matching TRBD1 (6 bases). There are 14 residues in the CDR3. Trimming took off 3 bases at V and 4 bases at J, with 12 bases between the two ends. Germline V gene lookup returns CDR1 KGHSY and CDR2 FQNENV.

The chain is built from TRBV9 and TRBJ2-5; 7 bases fit TRBD1. The germline V gene has CDR1 SGDLS and CDR2 YYNGEE. The V segment lost 3 bases and the J segment 5 bases; nucleotides outside the gene matches: 10. CDR3 length: 15 amino acids. The CDR3 here is CASSDGDRARETQYF. The CDR3 nucleotides read TGTGCCAGCAGCGATGGAGACAGGGCTCGGGAGACCCAGTACTTC.

The V gene is TRBV19, the J gene TRBJ2-7, with 11 positions matching TRBD2. The ends lost 3 bases at V and 6 bases at J; junction bases unmatched: 7. The CDR3 spans 15 residues. The germline gives CDR1 LNHDA, CDR2 SQIVND (reference sequence). The CDR3 reads CASSITTSGRGEQYF. The CDR3, as DNA: TGTGCCAGTAGTATTACAACTAGCGGGAGAGGCGAGCAGTACTTC.

The chain combines TRBV5-8 with TRBJ2-7; D might be TRBD2 (6 bases). The CDR3 runs 15 residues. V was clipped by 6 bases and J by 1 base, with 17 bases between them. The germline CDR1 and CDR2 sequences are SGHTS and YDEGEE. The chain's CDR3 is CASITQGGRSYEQYF. CDR3 DNA: TGTGCCAGCATTACCCAGGGAGGAAGGTCCTACGAGCAGTACTTC.

This chain links TRBV7-9 with TRBJ1-2, with D possibly being TRBD1 (6 bases). Germline-derived CDR1 and CDR2 are SEHNR and FQNEAQ (reference sequence). The CDR3 consists of 14 residues. V was clipped by 5 bases and J by 4 bases, with 14 bases between them. CDR3 residues: CASSPRTVGYGYTF. CDR3 bases: TGTGCCAGCAGCCCTCGGACAGTCGGCTATGGCTACACCTTC.

V gene TRBV30 combines with J gene TRBJ2-7; D is possibly TRBD2 (7 bases). This CDR3 region has 14 residues. The V and J ends lost 3 bases and 2 bases respectively, with 14 bases between them. Germline V gene lookup returns CDR1 GTSNPN and CDR2 SVGIG (reference sequence). CDR3 nucleotides: TGTGCCTGGAGGAGGGGGGGGTTCCCCTACGAGCAGTACTTC. Residues: CAWRRGGFPYEQYF.

In this sample, this clone turned up once. One end of the junction varies from germline; a read error may be responsible. J is TRBJ1-1 and V is TRBV5-8; TRBD1 agrees at 9 bases. The germline V gene encodes CDR1 SGHTS and CDR2 YDEGEE. The CDR3 runs to 14 residues. CDR3 residues: CAGSLGQGRTEAFF. CDR3 DNA sequence: TGTGCCGGCAGCTTGGGACAGGGAAGGACTGAAGCTTTCTTT.

A word on this clone: Germline and junction disagree at one end, which may indicate a read error. The V and J genes are TRBV4-1 and TRBJ2-7; 10 bases are shared with TRBD1. Germline V gene lookup returns CDR1 MGHRA and CDR2 YSYEKL. The CDR3 is 14 amino acids. In DNA, the CDR3 is TGCGCCAGCAGCCAAGCCCCGGGGGACAGGGGTCAGCGCTTC. Amino acid sequence: CASSQAPGDRGQRF.

The chain joins TRBV7-9 to TRBJ2-1; TRBD2 matches at 9 bases. The germline CDR1 and CDR2 sequences are SEHNR and FQNEAQ (reference sequence). The CDR3 sequence is 15 residues long. The trim removed 5 bases at V and 5 bases at J, leaving 7 bases unmatched. The CDR3, as DNA: TGTGCCAGCAGCCTGGAGCGGGGGGCCCACAATGAGCAGTTCTTC. Protein product: CASSLERGAHNEQFF.

This chain joins TRBV14 and TRBJ1-2, with unresolved D. This CDR3 is built from 13 residues. Germline values: CDR1 SGHDN, CDR2 FVKESK. V was pared by 5 bases and J by 3 bases, with 10 bases between. The CDR3 sequence is CASSVSRYYGYTF. The CDR3 DNA sequence: TGTGCCAGCAGCGTTTCTCGGTACTATGGCTACACCTTC. Drawing the rest from reference TRBV14 and TRBJ1-2, the complete variable domain is EAGVTQFPSHSVIEKGQTVTLRCDPISGHDNLYWYRRVMGKEIKFLLHFVKESKQDESGMPNNRFLAERTGGTYSTLKVQPAELEDSGVYFCASSVSRYYGYTFGSGTRLTVV.

This clone was observed a handful of times. J is TRBJ2-7 and V is TRBV13, with TRBD2 matching 8 bases. V lost 5 bases to trimming and J lost 5 bases; unmatched junction nucleotides: 8. Germline loops: CDR1 PRHDT, CDR2 FYEKMQ (reference sequence). CDR3 length: 14 amino acids. The CDR3 is CASSPSGGTDEQYF. Written as DNA, the CDR3 is TGTGCCAGCAGCCCCTCGGGGGGGACCGACGAGCAGTACTTC.

This clone was seen only once. The chain couples TRBV19 to TRBJ1-1; 8 bases are shared with TRBD1. Trimming cost V 3 bases and J 0 bases; bases outside gene matches: 3. The CDR3 is made up of 15 amino acids. The V gene's germline CDR1 is LNHDA and CDR2 SQIVND (reference sequence). As DNA, the CDR3 is TGTGCCAGTAGTATCGGGGACAGGTTGAACACTGAAGCTTTCTTT. Encoded protein: CASSIGDRLNTEAFF.

This chain joins TRBV7-2 and TRBJ1-1, with TRBD1 matching over 7 bases. The CDR3 is made up of 14 amino acids. The V segment lost 2 bases and the J segment 0 bases; nucleotides outside the gene matches: 0. Germline V gene sequence: CDR1 SGHTA, CDR2 FQGNSA. CDR3 residues: CASSLQGVNTEAFF. CDR3 coding DNA: TGTGCCAGCAGCTTACAGGGGGTGAACACTGAAGCTTTCTTT.